Presented here are 14 T cell receptor beta chains from one specimen sequenced in a study of cytomegalovirus exposure and HLA in healthy donors. Vbeta (60) and Jbeta (13) primers were used in the PCR. TCRdb keeps only in-frame clones here, not all; method: immunoSEQ multiplex PCR. The sample holds around 57,000 clones, roughly 90% seen once. Source material: PBMCs. Receptors were obtained from a man aged 30-40 years in good health and CMV-seropositive.

V is TRBV4-1 and J is TRBJ2-2; D gene uncertain. The CDR3 length is 13 residues. Trimming cost V 1 base and J 5 bases, with 5 bases left between them. Germline CDR1 reads MGHRA; CDR2 reads YSYEKL. The CDR3 here is CASSQGRTGELFF. Here the CDR3 DNA reads TGCGCCAGCAGCCAAGGGAGAACCGGGGAGCTGTTTTTT.

V and J are TRBV7-9 and TRBJ1-2; possible D gene TRBD1, 5 bases. Looked up from germline, CDR1 is SEHNR and CDR2 is FQNEAQ (reference sequence). The CDR3 spans 16 residues. Trimming cost V 3 bases and J 3 bases, with 17 bases left between them. CDR3 residues: CASSLAGGSRDYGYTF. The CDR3 bases are TGTGCCAGCAGCTTGGCCGGGGGAAGTCGGGACTATGGCTACACCTTC.

J is TRBJ2-5 and V is TRBV4-2, with D possibly matching TRBD2 (5 bases). The better agreement between TRBJ2-7 and the DNA end casts doubt on the J call. The CDR3 is 17 amino acids. Germline CDR1 is LGHNA and CDR2 is YNFKEQ. The CDR3 nucleotides read TGTGCCAGCAGCCAAGATCGGATCAGCGGAGGCTCCTACGAGCAGTACTTC. Its translation: CASSQDRISGGSYEQYF.

This chain uses TRBV5-1 with TRBJ1-3; tentative D call: TRBD1 (5 bases). The CDR3 sequence is 15 residues long. V was pared by 4 bases and J by 0 bases, with 11 bases between. In germline, CDR1 is SGHRS, CDR2 YFSETQ. In DNA, the CDR3 is TGCGCCAGCAGCCTGACAGCTAACTCTGGAAACACCATATATTTT. This translates into CASSLTANSGNTIYF.

This clone was found once. V is TRBV7-2 and J is TRBJ2-7; 11 positions agree with TRBD2. The CDR3 has 15 residues. V lost 3 bases, J lost 5 bases, and 6 bases stayed unmatched. CDR1 and CDR2 from the germline V gene are SGHTA and FQGNSA. The CDR3 reads CASSFLAGGRDEQYF. CDR3 coding DNA: TGTGCCAGCAGCTTTCTAGCGGGAGGAAGGGACGAGCAGTACTTC.

The rearrangement links TRBV7-9 to TRBJ1-1; a possible D gene is TRBD1 (5 bases). The CDR3 contains 13 residues. Germline CDR1 SEHNR, CDR2 FQNEAQ (reference sequence). Trimming took off 1 base at V and 7 bases at J, with 10 bases between the two ends. This CDR3 reads CASSLESGREAFF. In nucleotides, the CDR3 is TGTGCCAGCAGCTTAGAATCAGGGCGTGAAGCTTTCTTT.

The J gene is TRBJ2-5, the V gene TRBV6-4; 7 bases align to TRBD1. V was pared by 3 bases and J by 2 bases, with 6 bases of the junction left unmatched. Germline V lookup: CDR1 MRHNA, CDR2 SNTAGT. The CDR3 is 15 residues long. The CDR3 is CASSEIRDRQETQYF. CDR3 DNA: TGTGCCAGCAGTGAAATAAGGGACAGACAAGAGACCCAGTACTTC.

The gene calls are TRBV18 and TRBJ1-1; 10 bases line up with TRBD1. Per the germline V gene, CDR1 is KGHSH and CDR2 is LQKENI. The CDR3 is made up of 14 amino acids. With V trimmed by 4 bases and J by 5 bases, 4 bases remained unmatched. This CDR3 reads CASSQGQGVTEAFF. The CDR3 DNA sequence: TGTGCCAGCTCACAAGGACAGGGGGTAACTGAAGCTTTCTTT.

The chain has TRBV18 and TRBJ1-2; 8 bases line up with TRBD1. The germline V gene encodes CDR1 KGHSH and CDR2 LQKENI. V was clipped by 2 bases and J by 8 bases; unmatched bases: 10. The CDR3 sequence is 15 residues long. The CDR3, as DNA: TGTGCCAGCTCACCATCGGCGGACAGGGAACAGGGCTACACCTTC. As protein: CASSPSADREQGYTF.

This chain joins TRBV9 and TRBJ2-1, with D tentatively TRBD2 (6 bases). Trimming took 3 bases from V and 2 from J, leaving 12 bases between them. This CDR3 contains 15 residues. Germline CDR1 reads SGDLS; CDR2 reads YYNGEE. The CDR3 DNA reads as TGTGCCAGCAGCGCCCGGGACTGGACCTACAATGAGCAGTTCTTC. Its protein product is CASSARDWTYNEQFF. Complete variable domain (other parts from reference TRBV9 and TRBJ2-1): DSGVTQTPKHLITATGQRVTLRCSPRSGDLSVYWYQQSLDQGLQFLIQYYNGEERAKGNILERFSAQQFPDLHSELNLSSLELGDSALYFCASSARDWTYNEQFFGPGTRLTVL.

The rearrangement links TRBV9 to TRBJ1-2; weak D call: TRBD1 (5 bases). Germline lookup yields CDR1 SGDLS and CDR2 YYNGEE. CDR3 length: 13 residues. V was trimmed by 5 bases and J by 6 bases, leaving 14 bases between them. The CDR3 DNA sequence: TGTGCCAGCAGTCGTGACGGGGGGGATGGCTACACCTTC. Translating it yields CASSRDGGDGYTF. Combining the CDR3 with reference TRBV9 and TRBJ1-2 gives the whole variable domain DSGVTQTPKHLITATGQRVTLRCSPRSGDLSVYWYQQSLDQGLQFLIQYYNGEERAKGNILERFSAQQFPDLHSELNLSSLELGDSALYFCASSRDGGDGYTFGSGTRLTVV.

The chain couples TRBV9 to TRBJ1-2; TRBD1 agrees at 7 bases. Germline V lookup: CDR1 SGDLS, CDR2 YYNGEE. This CDR3 spans 15 amino acids. V was pared by 6 bases and J by 1 base, with 9 bases of the junction left unmatched. In nucleotides, the CDR3 is TGTGCCAGCACTGCCAGGGGGGAAGTTAACTATGGCTACACCTTC. The encoded protein is CASTARGEVNYGYTF. Together with reference TRBV9 and TRBJ1-2, the CDR3 gives the full variable domain: DSGVTQTPKHLITATGQRVTLRCSPRSGDLSVYWYQQSLDQGLQFLIQYYNGEERAKGNILERFSAQQFPDLHSELNLSSLELGDSALYFCASTARGEVNYGYTFGSGTRLTVV.

The V gene is TRBV7-9, the J gene TRBJ1-5; 8 positions match TRBD1. The J segment lost 7 bases and the V segment lost 4 bases, leaving 6 bases of the junction unmatched. The CDR3 contains 14 residues. Germline CDR1 SEHNR, CDR2 FQNEAQ (reference sequence). CDR3 DNA: TGTGCCAGCAGCTCCGGCGGGACAGGACAGCCCCAGCATTTT. Amino acids: CASSSGGTGQPQHF. Combining the CDR3 with reference TRBV7-9 and TRBJ1-5 gives the whole variable domain DTGVSQNPRHKITKRGQNVTFRCDPISEHNRLYWYRQTLGQGPEFLTYFQNEAQLEKSRLLSDRFSAERPKGSFSTLEIQRTEQGDSAMYLCASSSGGTGQPQHFGDGTRLSIL.

The genes are TRBV6-1 and TRBJ1-2, with D uncertain. Germline V CDR1 and CDR2: MNHNS, SASEGT. The V and J ends lost 3 bases and 2 bases respectively, with 16 bases between them. The CDR3 totals 16 residues. CDR3 DNA: TGTGCCAGCAGTGAGCAGGCAGGATGGAAGAACTATGGCTACACCTTC. It is translated as CASSEQAGWKNYGYTF.